The clone carrying this TCR beta chain was seen repeatedly, ten times or more. Antigen: not known. The sample originates from a study of T cells after yellow fever vaccination. In germline, CDR1 is SGHTA, CDR2 FQGNSA. The CDR3 contains 15 residues. V lost 5 bases and J lost 1, with 14 bases in between. Study-level results: Most primary-vaccination clones reappeared after the booster (approximately 96% CD4, 75% to 90% CD8).

TCRdb re-called the 5' RACE reads with MiXCR, one entry per CDR3 protein. This table holds more than 200,000 distinct CDR3 sequences, roughly 3.5% found once. Sequences were derived from PBMCs, sampled 15 days after the yellow fever booster vaccination. The rearrangement joins TRBV7-2 to TRBJ1-2, with D tentatively TRBD1 (5 bases). The clonotype comes from a man younger than 35 who received the YFV17D yellow fever vaccine. The DNA of the CDR3 is TGTGCCAGCAGCCCCGGGGGTACTAGTAACTATGGCTACACCTTC. Its translation is CASSPGGTSNYGYTF. Filled out from reference TRBV7-2 and TRBJ1-2, the complete variable domain reads GAGVSQSPSNKVTEKGKDVELRCDPISGHTALYWYRQSLGQGLEFLIYFQGNSAPDKSGLPSDRFSAERTGGSVSTLTIQRTQQEDSAVYLCASSPGGTSNYGYTFGSGTRLTVV.